This is a list of T cell receptor beta chains from one sample in a study of blood T cell repertoires in COVID-19. Only in-frame clones appear in the TCRdb table, and some are missing; sequencing was by immunoSEQ multiplex PCR. The table shows 55,000 to 65,000 clones, with approximately 91% occurring only once. The sample comprised peripheral blood. The receptors originated from a woman aged 55-70 years with active COVID-19. Both conserved end residues are trimmed from each CDR3. Fields, in order: CDR3 protein, V gene, J gene, CDR3 length.

CDR3: ASSLGRSRRAEAF; V: TRBV13; J: TRBJ1-1; length: 13
CDR3: ASSASDRDYGYT; V: TRBV19; J: TRBJ1-2; length: 12
CDR3: AISAQFNSNQPQH; V: TRBV10-3; J: TRBJ1-5; length: 13
CDR3: ASSRGQGINQPQH; V: TRBV5-6; J: TRBJ1-5; length: 13
CDR3: ASSPRGGFVDTQY; V: TRBV7-9; J: TRBJ2-3; length: 13
CDR3: ASKAGESDTQY; V: TRBV25-1; J: TRBJ2-3; length: 11
CDR3: ASSEALRGGANEQF; V: TRBV2; J: TRBJ2-1; length: 14
CDR3: AWRGQGEDEQY; V: TRBV30; J: TRBJ2-7; length: 11
CDR3: ATSRDLKSRGTEAF; V: TRBV15; J: TRBJ1-1; length: 14
CDR3: ASSLGGVGTDTQY; V: TRBV7-2; J: TRBJ2-3; length: 13
CDR3: AISSLAGPYNEQF; V: TRBV10-3; J: TRBJ2-1; length: 13
CDR3: SASLSDTQY; V: TRBV20-1; J: TRBJ2-3; length: 9
CDR3: ASSLSRTQY; V: TRBV12-3/TRBV12-4; J: TRBJ2-3; length: 9
CDR3: AWRTRAGYNEQF; V: TRBV30; J: TRBJ2-1; length: 12
CDR3: ASRPMGRQGGTEAF; V: TRBV11-2; J: TRBJ1-1; length: 14
CDR3: ASSTRTGSQY; V: TRBV6-5; J: TRBJ2-5; length: 10
CDR3: ASSLGAQYLEAF; V: TRBV5-1; J: TRBJ1-1; length: 12